This passage covers 26 T cell receptor beta chains from one sample sequenced in a study of blood T cell repertoires in COVID-19. Clones were sequenced by immunoSEQ multiplex PCR, and TCRdb holds only the in-frame ones, with some missing. This repertoire shows roughly 68,000 clones, around 88% found once; its top ten account for approximately 6.8%. Sequencing was performed on peripheral blood. These receptors were taken from a woman in her seventies with acute or convalescent COVID-19.

This chain joins TRBV28 and TRBJ1-6, with TRBD1 matching over 10 bases. Germline-derived CDR1 and CDR2 are MDHEN and SYDVKM. The CDR3 spans 14 residues. With V trimmed by 8 bases and J by 6 bases, 4 bases remained unmatched. This CDR3 is CASGRDRGNSPLHF. As DNA, the CDR3 is TGTGCCAGCGGCCGGGACAGGGGTAATTCACCCCTCCACTTT. Full variable domain (remainder filled in from reference TRBV28 and TRBJ1-6): DVKVTQSSRYLVKRTGEKVFLECVQDMDHENMFWYRQDPGLGLRLIYFSYDVKMKEKGDIPEGYSVSREKKERFSLILESASTNQTSMYLCASGRDRGNSPLHFGNGTRLTVT.

The chain recombines TRBV27 with TRBJ1-1, with a weak D call TRBD1 (5 bases). V lost 0 bases and J lost 5, with 16 bases in between. This CDR3 has 16 amino acids. Germline values: CDR1 MNHEY, CDR2 SMNVEV (reference sequence). The CDR3 DNA follows: TGTGCCAGCAGTTTATCAACAGGAGGGGTAAGAACTGAAGCTTTCTTT. The encoded protein is CASSLSTGGVRTEAFF.

The gene calls are TRBV19 and TRBJ1-2; weak D call: TRBD1 (5 bases). Trimming pared 7 bases from V and 3 bases from J, leaving 15 bases between. The germline V gene has CDR1 LNHDA and CDR2 SQIVND (reference sequence). This CDR3 has 14 amino acids. CDR3 nucleotides: TGTGCCAGTATTCCATCCTCAGGGTACTATGGCTACACCTTC. Protein: CASIPSSGYYGYTF.

This rearrangement joins TRBV7-8 to TRBJ2-3; 8 bases agree with TRBD1. The germline gives CDR1 SGHVS, CDR2 FQNEAQ. V dropped 5 bases and J dropped 4; count of bases not matched to a gene: 8. This CDR3 is 15 amino acids long. The CDR3 spells CASSPDRGRPDTQYF. CDR3 sequence (DNA): TGTGCCAGCAGCCCCGACAGGGGTCGCCCAGATACGCAGTATTTT.

The chain couples TRBV7-2 to TRBJ2-1; 10 nucleotides agree with TRBD2. The germline gives CDR1 SGHTA, CDR2 FQGNSA. The V and J ends lost 4 bases and 7 bases, in that order; junction bases with no gene match: 7. This CDR3 has 15 residues. CDR3 sequence: CASSSAGTSVNEQFF. The CDR3 DNA follows: TGTGCCAGCAGCTCCGCCGGGACTAGCGTGAATGAGCAGTTCTTC.

The chain couples TRBV7-3 to TRBJ2-4; 11 bases are a match to TRBD1. CDR3 length: 15 residues. Per germline, CDR1 SGHTA and CDR2 FQGTGA. The V segment lost 4 bases and the J segment 7 bases; nucleotides outside the gene matches: 6. The CDR3 DNA is TGTGCCAGCAGCTCCGGACAGGGGGCGGGGAACATTCAGTACTTC. It yields the protein CASSSGQGAGNIQYF.

The count of this clone is one. The gene calls are TRBV5-4 and TRBJ2-5; 10 bases fit TRBD1. CDR3 length: 15 residues. Germline assignment: CDR1 SGHNT and CDR2 YYREEE (reference sequence). The V segment lost 3 bases and the J segment 5 bases; nucleotides outside the gene matches: 7. Here the CDR3 reads CASSSDRGREETQYF. As DNA, the CDR3 is TGTGCCAGCAGCTCTGACAGGGGGCGAGAGGAGACCCAGTACTTC.

The rearrangement uses TRBV2 and TRBJ1-1; no definite D call. This CDR3 spans 16 amino acids. Germline assignment: CDR1 SNHLY and CDR2 FYNNEI. Trimming took off 4 bases at V and 0 bases at J, with 15 bases between the two ends. The CDR3, as DNA: TGTGCCAGCAGTGGAGAGACTTCCATCGTGAACACTGAAGCTTTCTTT. Protein product: CASSGETSIVNTEAFF.

The CDR3 loop reads CASSVLQVNTEAFF. CDR3 DNA: TGTGCCAGCAGCGTCTTACAGGTGAACACTGAAGCTTTCTTT. The chain joins TRBV9 to TRBJ1-1, with D possibly being TRBD1 (5 bases). Trimming removed 2 bases from V and 0 bases from J, with 8 bases in between. Germline values: CDR1 SGDLS, CDR2 YYNGEE. The CDR3 extends over 14 amino acids.

This clone was seen more than once but under ten times. The chain joins TRBV5-4 to TRBJ2-1, with 10 bases aligning to TRBD1. Germline-derived CDR1 and CDR2 are SGHNT and YYREEE (reference sequence). The CDR3 length is 15 residues. V was clipped by 5 bases and J by 4 bases; unmatched bases: 6. The CDR3 DNA sequence: TGTGCCAGCAGGGGGGGACAGGGGTGGTACAATGAGCAGTTCTTC. It is translated as CASRGGQGWYNEQFF.

The chain recombines TRBV28 with TRBJ1-5, with D possibly TRBD1 on 6 matching bases. Germline V lookup: CDR1 MDHEN, CDR2 SYDVKM. V lost 7 bases and J 0 bases, leaving 16 bases between the germline ends. This CDR3 is 16 amino acids long. CDR3 nucleotides: TGTGCCAGCAAGGACAGTAAGACATATAGCAATCAGCCCCAGCATTTT. Residues: CASKDSKTYSNQPQHF.

This chain uses TRBV28 with TRBJ2-7; TRBD1 matches at 10 bases. Germline lookup yields CDR1 MDHEN and CDR2 SYDVKM. After removal of 3 bases from V and 3 bases from J, the junction contained 8 bases not matched to a gene. The CDR3 consists of 16 residues. The CDR3 DNA sequence: TGTGCCAGCAGTTTTGAGGGAAGGACAGGGGGCTACGAGCAGTACTTC. It translates to CASSFEGRTGGYEQYF.

The J gene is TRBJ1-5, the V gene TRBV19; 9 nucleotides match TRBD1. The junction had 13 bases not matched to a gene; V was cut back by 7 bases and J by 9 bases. The CDR3 is made up of 15 amino acids. The germline CDR1 and CDR2 sequences are LNHDA and SQIVND (reference sequence). CDR3 sequence: CASIPGQGTKWPQHF. In DNA, the CDR3 is TGTGCCAGTATCCCCGGACAGGGGACGAAATGGCCCCAGCATTTT.

CDR3: CASSPHAGEPLHF. DNA for the CDR3: TGTGCCAGCTCACCACACGCGGGGGAACCCCTCCACTTT. The chain is built from TRBV18 and TRBJ1-6, with D tentatively TRBD1 (5 bases). The CDR3 extends over 13 amino acids. Germline V gene sequence: CDR1 KGHSH, CDR2 LQKENI. The V end lost 1 base, the J end lost 12 bases, and 10 bases lay between the germline ends.

The J gene is TRBJ2-2, the V gene TRBV6-6; D is ambiguous. V was pared by 6 bases and J by 3 bases, with 5 bases between. This CDR3 has 12 amino acids. Germline lookup yields CDR1 MNHNY and CDR2 SVGAGI (reference sequence). The CDR3 DNA sequence: TGTGCCAGCAGCCAGGACACCGGGGAGCTGTTTTTT. Amino acids: CASSQDTGELFF.

The gene calls are TRBV12-5 and TRBJ2-3; D uncertain. CDR1 LGHNT and CDR2 FRNRAP come from the germline V gene. This CDR3 comprises 12 residues. V was cut by 8 bases and J by 3 bases, with 9 bases left in between. CDR3 sequence: CASNKPTDTQYF. In nucleotides, the CDR3 is TGTGCTAGTAACAAACCTACAGATACGCAGTATTTT.

V gene TRBV5-1 combines with J gene TRBJ1-2; 8 bases map to TRBD1. This CDR3 spans 15 amino acids. J was trimmed by 8 bases and V by 5 bases; bases with no gene match: 14. The germline CDR1 and CDR2 sequences are SGHRS and YFSETQ. The CDR3 sequence is CASSPGQALVRGYTF. CDR3 bases: TGCGCCAGCAGTCCGGGACAGGCCTTGGTTAGGGGCTACACCTTC. The full variable domain, rest sourced from reference TRBV5-1 and TRBJ1-2, is KAGVTQTPRYLIKTRGQQVTLSCSPISGHRSVSWYQQTPGQGLQFLFEYFSETQRNKGNFPGRFSGRQFSNSRSEMNVSTLELGDSALYLCASSPGQALVRGYTFGSGTRLTVV.

This clone came up once. J is TRBJ2-1 and V is TRBV6-5; D not resolved. Germline V gives CDR1 MNHEY, CDR2 SVGAGI. V was pared by 0 bases and J by 7 bases, with 7 bases between. The CDR3 has 13 residues. CDR3 nucleotide sequence: TGTGCCAGCAGTTACTCGAACTCGAATGAGCAGTTCTTC. As protein: CASSYSNSNEQFF.

The V gene is TRBV6-2 or TRBV6-3, the J gene TRBJ1-2, with D unresolved. The V and J ends lost 2 bases and 0 bases respectively, with 7 bases between them. This CDR3 spans 14 amino acids. Germline V CDR1 and CDR2: MNHEY, SVGEGT. CDR3 sequence: CASSYPEANYGYTF. The CDR3 bases are TGTGCCAGCAGTTACCCCGAGGCTAACTATGGCTACACCTTC.

J is TRBJ1-6 and V is TRBV2, with D unresolved. CDR1 is SNHLY, CDR2 FYNNEI, per germline. The V end was cut by 7 bases, the J end by 10 bases, with 14 bases between. The CDR3 contains 13 residues. The CDR3 spells CASITLPESPLHF. As DNA, the CDR3 is TGTGCCAGCATAACTTTGCCGGAGTCACCCCTCCACTTT. Filled out from reference TRBV2 and TRBJ1-6, the complete variable domain reads EPEVTQTPSHQVTQMGQEVILRCVPISNHLYFYWYRQILGQKVEFLVSFYNNEISEKSEIFDDQFSVERPDGSNFTLKIRSTKLEDSAMYFCASITLPESPLHFGNGTRLTVT.

The gene calls are TRBV27 and TRBJ2-3, with 8 positions matching TRBD2. Germline loops: CDR1 MNHEY, CDR2 SMNVEV (reference sequence). This CDR3 is 16 amino acids long. Here the CDR3 DNA reads TGTGCTACTCGCCTCAGGCGGGAGGTCAGCACAGATACGCAGTATTTT. Amino acids: CATRLRREVSTDTQYF.

The chain has TRBV7-9 and TRBJ2-3; 7 bases fit TRBD1. Germline assignment: CDR1 SEHNR and CDR2 FQNEAQ (reference sequence). The CDR3 is 16 amino acids. V trimming: 5 bases; J trimming: 6 bases; junction bases outside the gene matches: 14. CDR3 sequence reads: CASSPATGVLWDTQYF. As DNA, the CDR3 is TGTGCCAGCAGCCCCGCTACAGGGGTCCTCTGGGATACGCAGTATTTT.

The genes are TRBV28 and TRBJ1-5; 9 positions agree with TRBD1. CDR1 and CDR2 (germline): MDHEN, SYDVKM. V lost 5 bases, J lost 4 bases, and 9 bases stayed unmatched. This CDR3 region has 16 residues. The CDR3 here is CASSPPGTGSNQPQHF. The DNA of the CDR3 is TGTGCCAGCAGTCCCCCAGGGACAGGGAGTAATCAGCCCCAGCATTTT.

The rearrangement uses TRBV28 and TRBJ1-3, with 7 bases lining up with TRBD1. The CDR3 contains 17 residues. Germline V gene sequence: CDR1 MDHEN, CDR2 SYDVKM. Trimming took 3 bases from V and 1 from J; bases not matched to a gene: 9. The CDR3: CASSLFDRAGSGNTIYF. For the CDR3, the DNA is TGTGCCAGCAGTTTGTTCGACAGGGCTGGATCTGGAAACACCATATATTTT.

The gene calls are TRBV11-1 and TRBJ1-1, with unresolved D. V lost 1 base and J lost 7, with 4 bases in between. The CDR3 sequence is 11 residues long. Per the germline V gene, CDR1 is SGHAT and CDR2 is FQDESV (reference sequence). This CDR3 reads CASSLESEAFF. CDR3 bases: TGTGCCAGCAGCTTAGAGAGTGAAGCTTTCTTT.

This chain joins TRBV4-3 and TRBJ1-6; weak D call: TRBD1 (5 bases). The CDR3 is made up of 15 amino acids. Trimming removed 2 bases at V and 7 bases at J, with 12 bases between. The germline gives CDR1 LGHNA, CDR2 YSLEER. Written as DNA, the CDR3 is TGCGCCAGCAGCCAAAGTGTCAGGGAAAATTCACCCCTCCACTTT. It translates to CASSQSVRENSPLHF.